Included here is one T cell receptor (beta chain) sequence, with context. The V segment lost 6 bases and the J segment 5 bases; nucleotides outside the gene matches: 5. CDR1 SGHNT and CDR2 YYREEE come from the germline V gene (reference sequence). The CDR3 runs to 13 residues. This sample was taken from a study of blood T cell repertoires in COVID-19. About the research overall: Sources were T cells, B-cell-depleted T cells, or PBMCs; the material itself was cDNA or gDNA.

Profiling relied on immunoSEQ multiplex PCR, and the TCRdb table lists in-frame clones only, not all of them. The sample holds tens of thousands of clones, approximately 90% seen once. Source material: peripheral blood. The clonotype comes from a human donor in a cohort sampled during active COVID-19. The rearrangement links TRBV5-4 to TRBJ2-7, with 10 bases aligning to TRBD1. CDR3 coding DNA: TGTGCCAGCACCACCGGGACAGGGGACGAGCAGTACTTC. Translating it yields CASTTGTGDEQYF. Based on the CDR3 plus reference TRBV5-4 and TRBJ2-7, the full variable domain is ETGVTQSPTHLIKTRGQQVTLRCSSQSGHNTVSWYQQALGQGPQFIFQYYREEENGRGNFPPRFSGLQFPNYSSELNVNALELDDSALYLCASTTGTGDEQYFGPGTRLTVT.